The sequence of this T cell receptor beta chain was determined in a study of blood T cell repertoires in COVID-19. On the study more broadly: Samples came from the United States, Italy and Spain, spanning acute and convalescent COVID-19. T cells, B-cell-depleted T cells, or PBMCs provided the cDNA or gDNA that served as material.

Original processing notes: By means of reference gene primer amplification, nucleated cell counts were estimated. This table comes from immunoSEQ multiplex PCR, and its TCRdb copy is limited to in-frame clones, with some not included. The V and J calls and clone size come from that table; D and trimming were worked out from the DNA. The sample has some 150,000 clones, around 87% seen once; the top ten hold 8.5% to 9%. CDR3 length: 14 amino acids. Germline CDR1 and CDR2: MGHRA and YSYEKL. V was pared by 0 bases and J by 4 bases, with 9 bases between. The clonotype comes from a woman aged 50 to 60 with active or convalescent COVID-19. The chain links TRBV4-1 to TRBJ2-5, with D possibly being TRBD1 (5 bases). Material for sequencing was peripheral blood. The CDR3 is CASSQDRVGETQYF. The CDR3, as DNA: TGCGCCAGCAGCCAAGACAGGGTGGGAGAGACCCAGTACTTC.